These T cell receptor beta chains were read from a single sample in a study of blood T cell repertoires in COVID-19. Sequencing used immunoSEQ multiplex PCR; TCRdb keeps in-frame clones, though not all of them. The data contain tens of thousands of clones, nearly 90% of them singletons. Sample: peripheral blood. All receptors derive from a woman aged 50 to 60 with active COVID-19. The CDR3 runs from the conserved cysteine through the conserved F or W.

J gene: TRBJ2-2; V gene: TRBV14; CDR3 protein: CASSQEPGFGTGELFF
J gene: TRBJ1-1; V gene: TRBV5-1; CDR3 protein: CASSLGQGNEAFF
J gene: TRBJ1-2; V gene: TRBV12-3/TRBV12-4; CDR3 protein: CASSSGAGYGYTF
J gene: TRBJ1-5; V gene: TRBV27; CDR3 protein: CASRQGQGNQPQHF
J gene: TRBJ2-7; V gene: TRBV30; CDR3 protein: CAWIPRGARSYEQYF
J gene: TRBJ1-2; V gene: TRBV7-2; CDR3 protein: CASSLGGNYGYTF
J gene: TRBJ1-1; V gene: TRBV11-2; CDR3 protein: CASSSFRDRGPEAFF
J gene: TRBJ2-2; V gene: TRBV29-1; CDR3 protein: CSVEGLAGDGELFF
J gene: TRBJ1-2; V gene: TRBV5-1; CDR3 protein: CASSLDSGDISIYGYTF
J gene: TRBJ1-5; V gene: TRBV10-2; CDR3 protein: CASSRQGSWNQPQHF
J gene: TRBJ2-7; V gene: TRBV4-1; CDR3 protein: CASSQPIISYEQYF
J gene: TRBJ1-6; V gene: TRBV3-1/TRBV3-2; CDR3 protein: CASSPPDRAYNSPLHF
J gene: TRBJ2-7; V gene: TRBV10-1; CDR3 protein: CARSVQRVSYEQYF
J gene: TRBJ2-7; V gene: TRBV7-2; CDR3 protein: CASSGRTKSYEQYF
J gene: TRBJ1-6; V gene: TRBV30; CDR3 protein: CAWRRTGANSPLHF
J gene: TRBJ1-1; V gene: TRBV5-5; CDR3 protein: CASSLGPDRRNTEAFF
J gene: TRBJ2-5; V gene: TRBV18; CDR3 protein: CASSSGSQETQYF
J gene: TRBJ2-7; V gene: TRBV5-1; CDR3 protein: CASSLPDSYEQYF
J gene: TRBJ1-2; V gene: TRBV3-1/TRBV3-2; CDR3 protein: CASSQAQNYGYTF
J gene: TRBJ2-1; V gene: TRBV29-1; CDR3 protein: CSVELGTSENYNEQFF
J gene: TRBJ2-7; V gene: TRBV9; CDR3 protein: CASSVAIGGEQYF
J gene: TRBJ1-2; V gene: TRBV2; CDR3 protein: CASRGGNSGNYGYTF
J gene: TRBJ2-5; V gene: TRBV4-1; CDR3 protein: CASSQWLAGQETQYF
J gene: TRBJ1-1; V gene: TRBV3-1/TRBV3-2; CDR3 protein: CASSLTLTGKNTEAFF
J gene: TRBJ1-1; V gene: TRBV4-1; CDR3 protein: CASSRVGQVNTEAFF
J gene: TRBJ1-3; V gene: TRBV2; CDR3 protein: CASSGDISSGNTIYF
J gene: TRBJ1-6; V gene: TRBV28; CDR3 protein: CASSTGTGNNSPLHF
J gene: TRBJ2-1; V gene: TRBV27; CDR3 protein: CASSFNPPGSYNEQFF
J gene: TRBJ2-1; V gene: TRBV7-8; CDR3 protein: CASSRPRKEGLVGYHYEQFF
J gene: TRBJ2-5; V gene: TRBV24-1; CDR3 protein: CATSDSLGTGGTLETQYF
J gene: TRBJ2-7; V gene: TRBV6-5; CDR3 protein: CASRRGTAYEQYF
J gene: TRBJ2-3; V gene: TRBV2; CDR3 protein: CASRLSGGDSTDTQYF
J gene: TRBJ2-2; V gene: TRBV18; CDR3 protein: CASSPGAARELFF
J gene: TRBJ1-6; V gene: TRBV7-8; CDR3 protein: CASSLIQGAQGNSPLHF
J gene: TRBJ1-5; V gene: TRBV18; CDR3 protein: CASSPELGISNQPQHF
J gene: TRBJ2-1; V gene: TRBV6-5; CDR3 protein: CASKLPGQGQFF
J gene: TRBJ2-5; V gene: TRBV5-1; CDR3 protein: CASSLGEGQETQYF
J gene: TRBJ2-3; V gene: TRBV3-1/TRBV3-2; CDR3 protein: CASSQPGLDTDTQYF
J gene: TRBJ2-2; V gene: TRBV29-1; CDR3 protein: CSVRLAGWGELFF
J gene: TRBJ2-6; V gene: TRBV24-1; CDR3 protein: CATSDPGTGGLSGANVLTF
J gene: TRBJ2-3; V gene: TRBV7-2; CDR3 protein: CASSPGLLRDTQYF
J gene: TRBJ1-2; V gene: TRBV6-5; CDR3 protein: CASSYSSVSGYTF
J gene: TRBJ1-3; V gene: TRBV19; CDR3 protein: CASSLRAERPGSTIYF
J gene: TRBJ2-2; V gene: TRBV28; CDR3 protein: CASGQGITGELFF
J gene: TRBJ2-5; V gene: TRBV12-5; CDR3 protein: CASGLGGPGGKPETQYF
J gene: TRBJ2-1; V gene: TRBV7-8; CDR3 protein: CASSPLAGVYNEQFF
J gene: TRBJ2-1; V gene: TRBV6-1; CDR3 protein: CASSEVGWRGYPPEQFF
J gene: TRBJ2-3; V gene: TRBV4-1; CDR3 protein: CASRLTNREGTDTQYF
J gene: TRBJ1-5; V gene: TRBV2; CDR3 protein: CASSEDRGSNQPQHF
J gene: TRBJ1-5; V gene: TRBV3-1/TRBV3-2; CDR3 protein: CASSQSRTGGNQPQHF
J gene: TRBJ2-3; V gene: TRBV6-5; CDR3 protein: CASSYEGVWGTDTQYF
J gene: TRBJ2-7; V gene: TRBV5-1; CDR3 protein: CASSRADRGYEQYF
J gene: TRBJ2-5; V gene: TRBV30; CDR3 protein: CAWSTGPPETQYF
J gene: TRBJ2-7; V gene: TRBV18; CDR3 protein: CASSIGTGWIYEQYF
J gene: TRBJ2-1; V gene: TRBV5-6; CDR3 protein: CASSLVSGRAGTEQFF
J gene: TRBJ2-5; V gene: TRBV6-2/TRBV6-3; CDR3 protein: CASSAGTSIFQETQYF
J gene: TRBJ2-1; V gene: TRBV5-4; CDR3 protein: CASSAPTSGSYNEQFF
J gene: TRBJ2-1; V gene: TRBV7-3; CDR3 protein: CASSLTRDSYNEQFF
J gene: TRBJ2-5; V gene: TRBV11-2; CDR3 protein: CASSLDRGWGETQYF